This entry lists 21 T cell receptor beta chains sequenced from one sample in a study of graft-versus-host responses after intestinal transplantation. These TCRs' antigens remain unknown. Libraries were prepared by immunoSEQ multiplex PCR; TCRdb keeps only in-frame clonotypes and omits some of them. The table records fewer than 120,000 clones, just over 90% of them present only once. The source material was unstimulated CD8+ T cells sorted from spleen or lymph node cells, sampled before intestinal transplant. The receptors shown here come from a human donor who received an intestinal transplant.

The chain couples TRBV19 to TRBJ1-2; 7 nucleotides align to TRBD1. CDR3 length equals 14 residues. Germline loops: CDR1 LNHDA, CDR2 SQIVND (reference sequence). With V trimmed by 2 bases and J by 5 bases, 5 bases remained unmatched. CDR3 protein: CASSIFSRGYGYTF. The CDR3 nucleotides are TGTGCCAGTAGTATATTTTCCAGGGGGTATGGCTACACCTTC.

The chain is built from TRBV14 and TRBJ1-1, with TRBD1 as a possible D gene (6 bases). Germline values: CDR1 SGHDN, CDR2 FVKESK. This CDR3 contains 11 residues. V was trimmed by 1 base and J by 11 bases, leaving 8 bases between them. The CDR3 bases are TGTGCCAGCAGCCAAGCAGGGGAGGCTTTCTTT. Translated: CASSQAGEAFF.

The rearrangement joins TRBV7-2 to TRBJ1-5, with a tentative D call TRBD1 (5 bases). V gave up 6 bases and J gave up 2 bases, with 11 bases separating them. Germline CDR1 SGHTA, CDR2 FQGNSA. There are 14 residues in the CDR3. CDR3 sequence (DNA): TGTGCCAGCAGTTTTCAGGGTCGCAATCAGCCCCAGCATTTT. Amino acid sequence: CASSFQGRNQPQHF. Filled out from reference TRBV7-2 and TRBJ1-5, the complete variable domain reads GAGVSQSPSNKVTEKGKDVELRCDPISGHTALYWYRQSLGQGLEFLIYFQGNSAPDKSGLPSDRFSAERTGGSVSTLTIQRTQQEDSAVYLCASSFQGRNQPQHFGDGTRLSIL.

In regard to this clone: Germline and junction disagree at one end, which may indicate a read error. CDR3 sequence (DNA): TGTGCCAGCAGCCTAGACCGGGGAGACGAGCAGTACTTC. Its translation: CASSLDRGDEQYF. The rearrangement links TRBV11-2 to TRBJ2-7, with D perhaps TRBD2 (5 bases). Germline V gene sequence: CDR1 SGHAT, CDR2 FQNNGV. The CDR3 consists of 13 residues. Variable domain in full (rest from reference TRBV11-2 and TRBJ2-7): EAGVAQSPRYKIIEKRQSVAFWCNPISGHATLYWYQQILGQGPKLLIQFQNNGVVDDSQLPKDRFSAERLKGVDSTLKIQPAKLEDSAVYLCASSLDRGDEQYFGPGTRLTVT.

The rearrangement links TRBV9 to TRBJ2-7, with D perhaps TRBD2 (6 bases). CDR3 size: 15 residues. Trimming pared 4 bases from V and 3 bases from J, leaving 17 bases between. From germline, CDR1 is SGDLS and CDR2 YYNGEE. The chain's CDR3 is CASSPPGSSSYEQYF. CDR3 sequence (DNA): TGTGCCAGCAGCCCCCCCGGGAGCAGTAGCTACGAGCAGTACTTC.

This chain connects TRBV19 to TRBJ1-1; D gene unclear. Trimming took off 9 bases at V and 10 bases at J, with 15 bases between the two ends. The germline gives CDR1 LNHDA, CDR2 SQIVND (reference sequence). The CDR3 sequence is 11 residues long. CDR3 sequence reads: CASQYSGVAFF. In nucleotides, the CDR3 is TGTGCCAGCCAGTATAGTGGGGTAGCTTTCTTT.

J is TRBJ1-5 and V is TRBV5-1, with TRBD1 as a possible D gene (5 bases). The CDR3 spans 15 residues. Trimming removed 3 bases at V and 0 bases at J, with 10 bases between. Germline CDR1 and CDR2: SGHRS and YFSETQ. CDR3 bases: TGCGCCAGCAGCTCGGAAGGGGATAGCAATCAGCCCCAGCATTTT. As protein: CASSSEGDSNQPQHF.

The V gene is TRBV4-1, the J gene TRBJ2-1; a weak D match, TRBD2 (5 bases). Trimming pared 2 bases from V and 7 bases from J, leaving 15 bases between. The germline V gene encodes CDR1 MGHRA and CDR2 YSYEKL. CDR3 length: 15 amino acids. The CDR3 bases are TGCGCCAGCAGCCAACTACGCCCTAGCCTGAATGAGCAGTTCTTC. Encoded protein: CASSQLRPSLNEQFF.

The chain employs TRBV2 and TRBJ1-4; no reliable D call. Between the trimmed V and J ends, which lost 7 bases and 5 bases, there was a span of 17 bases. Germline V CDR1 and CDR2: SNHLY, FYNNEI. The CDR3 length is 15 residues. The chain's CDR3 is CASTRVGVQNEKLFF. The CDR3 coding sequence is TGTGCCAGCACCCGAGTCGGAGTGCAGAATGAAAAACTGTTTTTT.

V and J are TRBV5-1 and TRBJ2-7, with D perhaps matching TRBD2 (6 bases). V dropped 3 bases and J dropped 7 bases, with 8 bases sitting between them. The germline CDR1 and CDR2 sequences are SGHRS and YFSETQ. CDR3 length: 11 amino acids. CDR3 region: CASSSRGEQYF. The CDR3 nucleotides are TGCGCCAGCAGCTCCCGGGGGGAGCAGTACTTC.

The genes are TRBV7-9 and TRBJ2-1; D not resolved. The length of the CDR3 is 16 residues. Trimming cost V 2 bases and J 8 bases, with 19 bases left between them. Germline V gives CDR1 SEHNR, CDR2 FQNEAQ (reference sequence). The CDR3 DNA sequence: TGTGCCAGCAGCTTACCAACCACAAGCGCCGCCGATGAGCAGTTCTTC. Amino acid sequence: CASSLPTTSAADEQFF.

The chain combines TRBV4-1 with TRBJ1-2, with D perhaps matching TRBD1 (5 bases). The V gene lost 4 bases and the J gene lost 8 bases, with 23 bases spanning the gap. CDR1 and CDR2 (germline): MGHRA, YSYEKL. The CDR3 loop spans 16 amino acids. This CDR3 reads CASSPNGDQVPEGYTF. The CDR3 region has the DNA TGCGCCAGCAGCCCCAATGGGGACCAGGTTCCGGAAGGCTACACCTTC.

This chain connects TRBV25-1 to TRBJ1-2; 7 nucleotides align to TRBD1. CDR3 length: 14 residues. Germline CDR1 is MGHDK and CDR2 is SYGVNS. V lost 3 bases and J lost 4; bases outside the gene matches: 5. In nucleotides, the CDR3 is TGTGCCAGCAGTGAGTCCACAGGGGTCTATGGCTACACCTTC. This encodes CASSESTGVYGYTF.

V gene TRBV5-6 combines with J gene TRBJ2-7, with TRBD1 identical over 8 bases. V shed 4 bases, J shed 2 bases, and the junction held 8 bases outside the gene matches. Germline values: CDR1 SGHDT, CDR2 YYEEEE. This CDR3 has 15 residues. The CDR3 nucleotides read TGTGCCAGCAGCACGGACAGGGTAGCAGCCTACGAGCAGTACTTC. This codes for CASSTDRVAAYEQYF.

To note about this clone: Additional DNA sequences in this sample encode the identical CDR3. The V and J genes are TRBV30 and TRBJ1-5, with 10 bases that match TRBD1. The trim removed 0 bases at V and 4 bases at J, leaving 0 bases unmatched. Germline V gene data show CDR1 as GTSNPN and CDR2 as SVGIG (reference sequence). The CDR3 extends over 14 amino acids. The CDR3 bases are TGTGCCTGGAGTGTGGGACAGGGGAATCAGCCCCAGCATTTT. Translation: CAWSVGQGNQPQHF.

The chain uses TRBV11-2 and TRBJ2-2; the D is unclear. The CDR3 extends over 18 amino acids. The V end was cut by 0 bases, the J end by 1 base, with 15 bases between. The V gene's germline CDR1 is SGHAT and CDR2 FQNNGV. CDR3 in amino acids: CASSLEGRWSLNTGELFF. Written as DNA, the CDR3 is TGTGCCAGCAGCTTAGAAGGAAGGTGGTCGCTGAACACCGGGGAGCTGTTTTTT.

This rearrangement joins TRBV11-1 to TRBJ1-1; D uncertain. Germline CDR1 is SGHAT and CDR2 is FQDESV (reference sequence). This CDR3 contains 13 residues. V lost 1 base, J lost 1 base, and 4 bases lay in between. CDR3 nucleotides: TGTGCCAGCAGCTTAGGACCGAACACTGAAGCTTTCTTT. As protein: CASSLGPNTEAFF.

The chain has TRBV7-9 and TRBJ2-7; possible D gene TRBD1, 6 bases. Trimming took off 5 bases at V and 5 bases at J, with 16 bases between the two ends. CDR3 length: 14 amino acids. The germline V gene encodes CDR1 SEHNR and CDR2 FQNEAQ (reference sequence). The CDR3 protein is CASSPSGGRNEQYF. CDR3 DNA sequence: TGTGCCAGCAGCCCTAGTGGGGGCAGAAACGAGCAGTACTTC.

V usage is TRBV5-1 and J usage is TRBJ2-2; D assignment may be TRBD1 or TRBD2 (5 bases each). The CDR3 is 16 amino acids. The V gene's germline CDR1 is SGHRS and CDR2 YFSETQ. The V gene lost 4 bases and the J gene lost 5 bases, with 18 bases spanning the gap. The CDR3 sequence: CASSPIFGAETGELFF. As DNA, the CDR3 is TGCGCCAGCAGCCCGATTTTCGGGGCGGAGACCGGGGAGCTGTTTTTT.

The chain has TRBV9 and TRBJ2-7; D is possibly TRBD1 (5 bases). Trimming shortened V by 3 bases and J by 4 bases, and 14 bases separated the two germline ends. The germline V gene encodes CDR1 SGDLS and CDR2 YYNGEE. This CDR3 has 14 amino acids. DNA for the CDR3: TGTGCCAGCAGCGCCGGCCGGCAGGGATACGAGCAGTACTTC. It encodes CASSAGRQGYEQYF.

The chain carries TRBV5-4 and TRBJ2-6; 10 nucleotides align to TRBD1. Trimming removed 0 bases from V and 7 bases from J; junction bases left unmatched: 7. Germline CDR1 is SGHNT and CDR2 is YYREEE (reference sequence). There are 17 residues in the CDR3. The CDR3 region has the DNA TGTGCCAGCAGCTTGGAGACAGGGGGCTTGGTAGCCAACGTCCTGACTTTC. This encodes CASSLETGGLVANVLTF.